These 9 T cell receptor beta chains were sequenced from one sample in a study of T-cell memory formation after mild COVID-19. TCRdb re-called the 5' RACE reads through MiXCR, storing one row per CDR3 protein. The sample consists of approximately 340,000 distinct CDR3 sequences, 10% to 15% of them appearing once. Sequenced input: PBMCs or a T cell subset sorted from them (not recorded which). The source is a man younger than 35 who had mild COVID-19 (a few samples of this study predate the infection). Cell type and time point are not known.

Many counts were recorded for this clonotype. The chain uses TRBV5-1 and TRBJ1-1; 8 positions match TRBD1. The J segment lost 4 bases and the V segment lost 4 bases, leaving 3 bases of the junction unmatched. Germline V gene sequence: CDR1 SGHRS, CDR2 YFSETQ. This CDR3 contains 13 residues. CDR3 in amino acids: CASSIGTGTEAFF. The CDR3 DNA reads as TGCGCCAGCAGCATAGGGACAGGCACTGAAGCTTTCTTT. Together with reference TRBV5-1 and TRBJ1-1, the CDR3 gives the full variable domain: KAGVTQTPRYLIKTRGQQVTLSCSPISGHRSVSWYQQTPGQGLQFLFEYFSETQRNKGNFPGRFSGRQFSNSRSEMNVSTLELGDSALYLCASSIGTGTEAFFGQGTRLTVV.

V and J are TRBV24-1 and TRBJ1-5; 8 positions agree with TRBD1. The CDR3 has 17 amino acids. Unmatched junction bases numbered 13, after V lost 4 bases and J lost 6 bases. Germline V gene data show CDR1 as KGHDR and CDR2 as SFDVKD. The CDR3 region has the DNA TGTGCCACCAGTGAATCGCGACCAGGGGGCTCGAGTCAGCCCCAGCATTTT. Its protein product is CATSESRPGGSSQPQHF.

The CDR3 coding sequence is TGCAGTGCTAGCTACTTGAGCTCCTATAATTCACCCCTCCACTTT. As protein: CSASYLSSYNSPLHF. The rearrangement links TRBV20-1 to TRBJ1-6; D is undetermined. The V and J ends lost 3 bases and 0 bases respectively, with 9 bases between them. Per germline, CDR1 DFQATT and CDR2 SNEGSKA (reference sequence). The CDR3 consists of 15 residues.

This clonotype was seen ten or more times. The chain carries TRBV4-1 and TRBJ1-5; no clear D gene. Trimming stripped 0 bases from V and 5 bases from J, with 11 bases between. The germline V gene encodes CDR1 MGHRA and CDR2 YSYEKL. This CDR3 contains 15 residues. The CDR3 DNA reads as TGCGCCAGCAGCCAAGATCCAGGAGGATATCAGCCCCAGCATTTT. Its translation: CASSQDPGGYQPQHF.

This clonotype showed up just a few times. J is TRBJ1-1 and V is TRBV5-1, with TRBD1 matching over 9 bases. This CDR3 contains 15 residues. Germline lookup yields CDR1 SGHRS and CDR2 YFSETQ. V was clipped by 3 bases and J by 1 base; unmatched bases: 4. CDR3 in amino acids: CASSSRTGANTEAFF. Written as DNA, the CDR3 is TGCGCCAGCAGCTCGAGGACAGGGGCGAACACTGAAGCTTTCTTT.

This clonotype was counted between two and nine times. The rearrangement joins TRBV6-6 to TRBJ1-5; D remains ambiguous. The germline V gene has CDR1 MNHNY and CDR2 SVGAGI (reference sequence). V was shortened by 8 bases and J by 0 bases, with 14 bases between the two germline ends. CDR3 size: 15 residues. CDR3 residues: CASGLWIYSNQPQHF. In DNA form, the CDR3 reads TGTGCCAGCGGACTTTGGATCTATAGCAATCAGCCCCAGCATTTT.

The rearrangement joins TRBV10-3 to TRBJ2-7; D possibly matches TRBD1 or TRBD2 (5 bases each). With 3 bases removed from V and 1 base from J, the gap between germline ends came to 16 bases. The CDR3 sequence is 16 residues long. CDR1 and CDR2 from the germline V gene are ENHRY and SYGVKD. Here the CDR3 DNA reads TGTGCCATCAGTGATAACCGCCGAGGGGATTCCTACGAGCAGTACTTC. Protein sequence: CAISDNRRGDSYEQYF.

This clonotype has a count of ten or more. V is TRBV19 and J is TRBJ2-1; D remains ambiguous. CDR1 is LNHDA, CDR2 SQIVND, per germline (reference sequence). V lost 5 bases and J 2 bases, leaving 13 bases between the germline ends. The CDR3 runs 15 residues. In DNA, the CDR3 is TGTGCCAGTAGTTTTGACCAGCCAGCCTACAATGAGCAGTTCTTC. Amino acid sequence: CASSFDQPAYNEQFF.

The V call is TRBV29-1, the J call TRBJ1-2; TRBD1 matches at 10 bases. J was trimmed by 0 bases and V by 5 bases; bases with no gene match: 6. Germline V gene data show CDR1 as SQVTM and CDR2 as ANQGSEA. This CDR3 spans 15 amino acids. CDR3 loop: CSVRRQGASNYGYTF. The CDR3 coding sequence is TGCAGCGTTCGACGACAGGGGGCTTCTAACTATGGCTACACCTTC.